The 16 T cell receptor beta chains below all came from one sample that was sequenced in a study of cytomegalovirus exposure and HLA in healthy donors. PCR involved 60 Vbeta and 13 Jbeta primers. Libraries were prepared by immunoSEQ multiplex PCR; TCRdb keeps only in-frame clonotypes and omits some of them. The sample yields approximately 100,000 clones, around 80% seen once. The sequenced sample was PBMCs. These receptors originate from a middle-aged man in good health and CMV-seronegative.

The chain has TRBV7-2 and TRBJ2-5; 8 bases agree with TRBD1. The CDR3 has 16 amino acids. Per the germline V gene, CDR1 is SGHTA and CDR2 is FQGNSA. Trimming took 3 bases from V and 5 from J; bases not matched to a gene: 11. The DNA for the CDR3 is TGTGCCAGCAGCTTCTCCGGGACAGGCGTTGGGGAGACCCAGTACTTC. Its translation is CASSFSGTGVGETQYF.

The chain carries TRBV30 and TRBJ2-1, with 8 bases fitting TRBD2. CDR1 is GTSNPN and CDR2 is SVGIG in the germline V gene (reference sequence). With V trimmed by 8 bases and J by 7 bases, 1 base remained unmatched. This CDR3 spans 10 amino acids. CDR3 region: CARGGNEQFF. CDR3 sequence (DNA): TGTGCCCGGGGGGGAAATGAGCAGTTCTTC. Full variable domain (missing parts from reference TRBV30 and TRBJ2-1): SQTIHQWPATLVQPVGSPLSLECTVEGTSNPNLYWYRQAAGRGLQLLFYSVGIGQISSEVPQNLSASRPQDRQFILSSKKLLLSDSGFYLCARGGNEQFFGPGTRLTVL.

The gene calls are TRBV19 and TRBJ1-2; TRBD1 is a possible D gene (5 bases). There are 15 residues in the CDR3. The ends were cut back, 3 bases at V and 7 bases at J, with 18 bases in the middle. The germline gives CDR1 LNHDA, CDR2 SQIVND (reference sequence). CDR3 sequence (DNA): TGTGCCAGTAGTATTGGGTTAACGTTAGGGGTTGGCTACACCTTC. It encodes CASSIGLTLGVGYTF. Complete variable domain (other parts from reference TRBV19 and TRBJ1-2): DGGITQSPKYLFRKEGQNVTLSCEQNLNHDAMYWYRQDPGQGLRLIYYSQIVNDFQKGDIAEGYSVSREKKESFPLTVTSAQKNPTAFYLCASSIGLTLGVGYTFGSGTRLTVV.

The rearrangement uses TRBV28 and TRBJ1-1; D not certain. The CDR3 runs to 12 residues. The germline V gene encodes CDR1 MDHEN and CDR2 SYDVKM. V dropped 3 bases and J dropped 8 bases, with 10 bases sitting between them. CDR3 DNA: TGTGCCAGCAGTTTCACTGCGGGGGAAGCTTTCTTT. As protein: CASSFTAGEAFF.

This clone was seen just once. The chain has TRBV27 and TRBJ1-1; D perhaps matches TRBD1 (6 bases). Germline V CDR1 and CDR2: MNHEY, SMNVEV (reference sequence). Trimming left V 5 bases short and J 0 bases short, with 16 bases between. The CDR3 length is 16 residues. In DNA form, the CDR3 reads TGTGCCAGCAGTCACACCAGGACAGTCATGAACACTGAAGCTTTCTTT. It translates to CASSHTRTVMNTEAFF.

This clone was picked up one time. The chain carries TRBV10-3 and TRBJ1-4; tentatively, D is TRBD1 (5 bases). Germline-derived CDR1 and CDR2 are ENHRY and SYGVKD. The CDR3 is 14 amino acids. The V end was cut by 5 bases, the J end by 0 bases, with 7 bases between. The CDR3 region has the DNA TGTGCCATCAGTCAACAGGCAACTAATGAAAAACTGTTTTTT. Translating gives CAISQQATNEKLFF.

The chain couples TRBV21-1 to TRBJ1-2; TRBD1, the table's D call, lacks a check against the DNA. TRBV21-1 is classified as a pseudogene. CDR3 length equals 18 residues. In DNA, the CDR3 is TGTGCCAGCAGCAAAGCGCCGCTGCAGGGCCCGTTTAACTATGGCTACACCTTC. This encodes CASSKAPLQGPFNYGYTF.

The sample holds a few counts of this clone. The chain uses TRBV4-1 and TRBJ1-4; D gene unclear. V lost 0 bases and J 8 bases, leaving 10 bases between the germline ends. Germline values: CDR1 MGHRA, CDR2 YSYEKL. This CDR3 is 14 amino acids long. For the CDR3, the DNA is TGCGCCAGCAGCCAAGACATGCCGACAGAAAAACTGTTTTTT. Its translation: CASSQDMPTEKLFF.

This chain uses TRBV19 with TRBJ1-3, with no clear D. V lost 8 bases and J 2 bases, leaving 7 bases between the germline ends. CDR1 is LNHDA and CDR2 is SQIVND in the germline V gene (reference sequence). This CDR3 contains 12 residues. The CDR3 protein is CASGLPGNTIYF. The CDR3 DNA sequence: TGTGCCAGTGGACTCCCTGGAAACACCATATATTTT.

In nucleotides, the CDR3 is TGTGCCAGCAGGCCCGGGACAGGCTACACAGATACGCAGTATTTT. Amino acids: CASRPGTGYTDTQYF. V is TRBV2 and J is TRBJ2-3, with 8 bases lining up with TRBD1. Per the germline V gene, CDR1 is SNHLY and CDR2 is FYNNEI. The CDR3 consists of 15 residues. The trim removed 6 bases at V and 2 bases at J, leaving 7 bases unmatched.

The V and J genes are TRBV7-3 and TRBJ2-4; weak D call: TRBD1 (5 bases). Per the germline V gene, CDR1 is SGHTA and CDR2 is FQGTGA. The CDR3 consists of 16 residues. V lost 2 bases and J 6 bases, leaving 17 bases between the germline ends. The DNA for the CDR3 is TGTGCCAGCAGCTTAGATGCAGGGTCCCCGGGAAACATTCAGTACTTC. It is translated as CASSLDAGSPGNIQYF.

V gene TRBV5-6 combines with J gene TRBJ2-5; 10 bases match TRBD1. Germline values: CDR1 SGHDT, CDR2 YYEEEE. This CDR3 comprises 16 residues. The trim removed 6 bases at V and 5 bases at J, leaving 13 bases unmatched. The CDR3 loop is CASNLGTGVARETQYF. The CDR3 DNA follows: TGTGCCAGCAACCTCGGGACAGGGGTTGCCAGGGAGACCCAGTACTTC.

As for this clone: Relative to the germline gene, one junction end is altered; a read error may explain this. The V call is TRBV7-8, the J call TRBJ2-1, with D possibly matching TRBD2 (5 bases). The CDR3 totals 13 residues. Germline CDR1 reads SGHVS; CDR2 reads FQNEAQ. The CDR3 reads CASGLGGVNEQFF. For the CDR3, the DNA is TGTGCCAGCGGCTTAGGAGGCGTCAATGAGCAGTTCTTC.

This chain links TRBV29-1 with TRBJ2-2; unclear D gene. The germline V and J ends were trimmed by 3 bases and 0 bases, with 5 bases remaining between them. This CDR3 is built from 13 residues. Germline V gives CDR1 SQVTM, CDR2 ANQGSEA. DNA for the CDR3: TGCAGCGTTGACCAGGCGAACACCGGGGAGCTGTTTTTT. Amino acids: CSVDQANTGELFF.

The chain is built from TRBV5-4 and TRBJ2-1, with 7 bases fitting TRBD1. Looked up from germline, CDR1 is SGHNT and CDR2 is YYREEE (reference sequence). The length of the CDR3 is 15 residues. J lost 1 base, V lost 5 bases, and 6 bases had no gene match. The CDR3 is CASSPRQGSYNEQFF. Here the CDR3 DNA reads TGTGCCAGCAGTCCCCGACAGGGTTCCTACAATGAGCAGTTCTTC.

The V call is TRBV2, the J call TRBJ2-1, with 9 bases lining up with TRBD2. This CDR3 comprises 17 residues. The junction had 12 bases not matched to a gene; V was cut back by 2 bases and J by 7 bases. CDR1 and CDR2 (germline): SNHLY, FYNNEI. CDR3 DNA sequence: TGTGCCAGCAGTGAACGTAGCGGGGGCCCCCTAGGTAATGAGCAGTTCTTC. This translates into CASSERSGGPLGNEQFF.